A single sample is the source of the 26 T cell receptor beta chains below, sequenced in a study of CD8+ T cells in alopecia areata. Isolated RNA was reverse transcribed into cDNA used as the sequencing template. The repertoire was sequenced with immunoSEQ multiplex PCR; TCRdb's copy has only in-frame clones and lacks some. The sample holds 140,000 or so clones, around 51% seen once. The sequenced sample was CD4+ T cells sorted from blood, obtained at week 0. The source of these receptors is a human donor with alopecia areata.

The V call is TRBV5-4, the J call TRBJ1-2, with D uncertain. Germline CDR1 is SGHNT and CDR2 is YYREEE (reference sequence). Trimming left V 5 bases short and J 2 bases short, with 10 bases between. The CDR3 sequence is 13 residues long. The CDR3 here is CASSGGENYGYTF. In DNA form, the CDR3 reads TGTGCCAGCAGTGGCGGAGAGAACTATGGCTACACCTTC.

V usage is TRBV11-3 and J usage is TRBJ2-1; no clear D gene. The CDR3 has 14 residues. In germline, CDR1 is SGHNT, CDR2 YENEEA. V lost 3 bases to trimming and J lost 7 bases, with 13 bases between them. The CDR3 nucleotides read TGTGCCAGCAGCTTTGCAACAGAACCTAATGAGCAGTTCTTC. This encodes CASSFATEPNEQFF.

The V gene is TRBV6-5, the J gene TRBJ2-3; D is unclear. The CDR3 sequence is 15 residues long. Germline lookup yields CDR1 MNHEY and CDR2 SVGAGI. Trimming shortened V by 7 bases and J by 1 base, and 15 bases separated the two germline ends. CDR3 in amino acids: CASTPRYIGTDTQYF. The DNA for the CDR3 is TGTGCCAGCACCCCCCGGTACATAGGCACAGATACGCAGTATTTT.

The chain couples TRBV7-2 to TRBJ2-7; possible D gene TRBD2, 5 bases. The CDR3 is 15 residues long. The germline V gene encodes CDR1 SGHTA and CDR2 FQGNSA. Trimming removed 4 bases at V and 0 bases at J, with 13 bases between. The CDR3 coding sequence is TGTGCCAGCAGCTCCTGGACTGGGCTCTCCTACGAGCAGTACTTC. It codes for CASSSWTGLSYEQYF.

The table lists this clone with a few counts. CDR3 DNA sequence: TGCGCCAGCAGCGTGGAAAGCGGGAGGGCCTCCTACGAGCAGTACTTC. Translation gives CASSVESGRASYEQYF. The chain recombines TRBV5-1 with TRBJ2-7; 10 nucleotides agree with TRBD2. V lost 4 bases to trimming and J lost 0 bases; unmatched junction nucleotides: 7. CDR3 length: 16 amino acids. Germline CDR1 reads SGHRS; CDR2 reads YFSETQ.

The chain combines TRBV29-1 with TRBJ1-1; no firm D call. CDR3 size: 11 residues. Germline V CDR1 and CDR2: SQVTM, ANQGSEA. Between the trimmed V and J ends, which lost 5 bases and 8 bases, there was a span of 12 bases. CDR3 residues: CSVNVGREAFF. Here the CDR3 DNA reads TGCAGCGTTAACGTCGGGCGGGAAGCTTTCTTT. The variable domain in full, completed from reference TRBV29-1 and TRBJ1-1, reads SAVISQKPSRDICQRGTSLTIQCQVDSQVTMMFWYRQQPGQSLTLIATANQGSEATYESGFVIDKFPISRPNLTFSTLTVSNMSPEDSSIYLCSVNVGREAFFGQGTRLTVV.

The rearrangement uses TRBV6-5 and TRBJ1-2; D unclear. This CDR3 has 15 amino acids. Per germline, CDR1 MNHEY and CDR2 SVGAGI. The V end was cut by 4 bases, the J end by 0 bases, with 12 bases between. CDR3 bases: TGTGCCAGCAGTTCGATCAGGAAGACTAACTATGGCTACACCTTC. This sequence encodes CASSSIRKTNYGYTF.

The gene calls are TRBV28 and TRBJ2-7, with 11 bases fitting TRBD2. J was trimmed by 5 bases and V by 4 bases; bases with no gene match: 7. The CDR3 length is 15 residues. Germline V gene data show CDR1 as MDHEN and CDR2 as SYDVKM. The DNA for the CDR3 is TGTGCCAGCAGTTCACCTAGCGGGAGGAAGAACGAGCAGTACTTC. It is translated as CASSSPSGRKNEQYF.

This clone was seen a few times. The V gene is TRBV15, the J gene TRBJ2-5; D ambiguous. Germline V CDR1 and CDR2: LNHNV, YYDKDF (reference sequence). Trimming pared 0 bases from V and 2 bases from J, leaving 10 bases between. CDR3 length: 15 residues. The CDR3 bases are TGTGCCACCAGCAGAGATCAGCAGTCACAAGAGACCCAGTACTTC. Residues: CATSRDQQSQETQYF.

V gene TRBV11-1 combines with J gene TRBJ1-2, with D perhaps TRBD1 (5 bases). The germline CDR1 and CDR2 sequences are SGHAT and FQDESV (reference sequence). The V end was cut by 5 bases, the J end by 7 bases, with 20 bases between. The CDR3 consists of 15 residues. The CDR3 protein is CASSRGDKAAGGYTF. In nucleotides, the CDR3 is TGTGCCAGCAGCAGGGGCGACAAGGCGGCAGGTGGCTACACCTTC.

In this sample, this clone turned up a few times. V is TRBV28 and J is TRBJ2-3; D is uncertain. Germline lookup yields CDR1 MDHEN and CDR2 SYDVKM. The V end lost 5 bases, the J end lost 2 bases, and 5 bases lay between the germline ends. CDR3 length: 12 amino acids. CDR3 bases: TGTGCCAGCAGTCTCTACACAGATACGCAGTATTTT. This sequence encodes CASSLYTDTQYF.

J is TRBJ2-1 and V is TRBV28; 7 bases fit TRBD2. CDR1 is MDHEN and CDR2 is SYDVKM in the germline V gene. With 8 bases clipped from V and 3 bases from J, the junction kept 10 bases outside the gene matches. The CDR3 runs 15 residues. CDR3 sequence: CASGTRDYNYNEQFF. The DNA of the CDR3 is TGTGCCAGCGGGACCCGGGACTACAACTACAATGAGCAGTTCTTC.

J is TRBJ2-5 and V is TRBV19, with D possibly being TRBD1 (6 bases). CDR1 and CDR2 (germline): LNHDA, SQIVND (reference sequence). Trimming cost V 5 bases and J 1 base, with 17 bases left between them. The CDR3 has 16 residues. DNA of the CDR3: TGTGCCAGTAGTGTTGAGAGACAGGCCCTCCAAGAGACCCAGTACTTC. This gives the protein CASSVERQALQETQYF.

The genes are TRBV5-1 and TRBJ2-7; 8 bases are shared with TRBD2. V shed 3 bases and J 0 bases; nucleotides not matched to a gene: 8. Looked up from germline, CDR1 is SGHRS and CDR2 is YFSETQ. CDR3 length: 16 residues. The CDR3: CASSSLRTSGSYEQYF. The DNA of the CDR3 is TGCGCCAGCAGCTCCTTGAGAACTAGCGGCTCCTACGAGCAGTACTTC. Filled out from reference TRBV5-1 and TRBJ2-7, the complete variable domain reads KAGVTQTPRYLIKTRGQQVTLSCSPISGHRSVSWYQQTPGQGLQFLFEYFSETQRNKGNFPGRFSGRQFSNSRSEMNVSTLELGDSALYLCASSSLRTSGSYEQYFGPGTRLTVT.

The chain carries TRBV30 and TRBJ1-1, with TRBD1 identical over 10 bases. The V and J ends lost 4 bases and 0 bases, in that order; junction bases with no gene match: 2. The CDR3 loop spans 14 amino acids. Germline V gene sequence: CDR1 GTSNPN, CDR2 SVGIG (reference sequence). The CDR3 nucleotides read TGTGCCTGGACCGGGACAGGGGTGAACACTGAAGCTTTCTTT. Translated, it gives CAWTGTGVNTEAFF.

The chain joins TRBV12-5 to TRBJ1-2; D not certain. Germline V gene data show CDR1 as LGHNT and CDR2 as FRNRAP. Trimming took 2 bases from V and 6 from J, leaving 13 bases between them. This CDR3 has 14 residues. DNA of the CDR3: TGTGCTAGTGGTTTGAGTCAGGCCCGTGATGGCTACACCTTC. It yields the protein CASGLSQARDGYTF.

The sample holds a few counts of this clone. The J gene is TRBJ1-2, the V gene TRBV30; D is uncertain. This CDR3 has 13 amino acids. Trimming cost V 4 bases and J 1 base, with 10 bases left between them. In germline, CDR1 is GTSNPN, CDR2 SVGIG (reference sequence). CDR3 protein: CAWTTADNYGYTF. In DNA form, the CDR3 reads TGTGCCTGGACTACGGCAGATAACTATGGCTACACCTTC. Using reference TRBV30 and TRBJ1-2 for the parts outside the CDR3, the full variable domain is SQTIHQWPATLVQPVGSPLSLECTVEGTSNPNLYWYRQAAGRGLQLLFYSVGIGQISSEVPQNLSASRPQDRQFILSSKKLLLSDSGFYLCAWTTADNYGYTFGSGTRLTVV.

The chain recombines TRBV19 with TRBJ2-7, with 7 bases lining up with TRBD2. From germline, CDR1 is LNHDA and CDR2 SQIVND (reference sequence). The CDR3 has 12 amino acids. Losses at the gene ends were 9 bases for V and 2 bases for J; bases not matched to a gene: 4. The CDR3 nucleotides read TGTGCCAGCCGCGGGAGAACCTACGAGCAGTACTTC. This gives the protein CASRGRTYEQYF.

This sequence joins TRBV10-3 and TRBJ1-2, with 8 nucleotides matching TRBD1. The CDR3 runs 15 residues. The V and J ends lost 3 bases and 4 bases, in that order; junction bases with no gene match: 7. From germline, CDR1 is ENHRY and CDR2 SYGVKD. In nucleotides, the CDR3 is TGTGCCATCAGTGACGGACAGGGATTCGGCTATGGCTACACCTTC. Amino acids: CAISDGQGFGYGYTF.

Of note for this clone: The sample contains more than one DNA sequence encoding this CDR3. This rearrangement joins TRBV20-1 to TRBJ1-5, with D perhaps TRBD1 (6 bases). This CDR3 has 11 residues. With 5 bases removed from V and 5 bases from J, the gap between germline ends came to 7 bases. Germline CDR1 DFQATT, CDR2 SNEGSKA (reference sequence). The CDR3 is CSASGDQPQHF. As DNA, the CDR3 is TGCAGTGCTTCAGGGGATCAGCCCCAGCATTTT.

This chain connects TRBV5-4 to TRBJ1-2, with 8 positions matching TRBD1. The CDR3 loop spans 13 amino acids. The germline V gene has CDR1 SGHNT and CDR2 YYREEE (reference sequence). Germline trimming cut 2 bases from V and 7 bases from J; bases unmatched to any gene: 4. CDR3 in DNA: TGTGCCAGCAGCTTCGGACAGGGAGGTGGCTACACCTTC. This gives the protein CASSFGQGGGYTF.

This rearrangement joins TRBV25-1 to TRBJ2-4; D is unresolved. This CDR3 contains 13 residues. Germline lookup yields CDR1 MGHDK and CDR2 SYGVNS. V lost 8 bases and J lost 9, with 17 bases in between. Written as DNA, the CDR3 is TGTGCCAGCGACGGGCTCGGGCTTGGCATTCAGTACTTC. Translating it yields CASDGLGLGIQYF.

CDR3 bases: TGTGCCAGCGGATCAGGACAGGCTGGGACTGAAGCTTTCTTT. This codes for CASGSGQAGTEAFF. The chain couples TRBV11-2 to TRBJ1-1, with 7 bases aligning to TRBD1. Germline V gives CDR1 SGHAT, CDR2 FQNNGV. CDR3 size: 14 residues. The ends lost 8 bases at V and 5 bases at J; junction bases unmatched: 11.

The V call is TRBV5-5, the J call TRBJ2-5, with 10 bases that match TRBD2. CDR1 is SGHKS and CDR2 is YYEKEE in the germline V gene (reference sequence). V shed 7 bases, J shed 4 bases, and the junction held 19 bases outside the gene matches. The CDR3 runs to 18 residues. CDR3 coding DNA: TGTGCCAGCTCGAATCAAGGGAGCGGGAGGGTCAGGGGAGAGACCCAGTACTTC. Translating gives CASSNQGSGRVRGETQYF.

The chain has TRBV6-5 and TRBJ1-1, with D unresolved. The CDR3 is 13 amino acids. Germline V gene lookup returns CDR1 MNHEY and CDR2 SVGAGI. The V gene lost 6 bases and the J gene lost 0 bases, with 8 bases spanning the gap. Here the CDR3 reads CASRLGLNTEAFF. The CDR3 DNA follows: TGTGCCAGCAGGTTGGGATTGAACACTGAAGCTTTCTTT.

The chain has TRBV29-1 and TRBJ2-2; no definite D call. V was shortened by 7 bases and J by 0 bases, with 9 bases between the two germline ends. Germline CDR1 and CDR2: SQVTM and ANQGSEA. The CDR3 totals 13 residues. The CDR3 coding sequence is TGCAGCGCCAGGCGAACGAACACCGGGGAGCTGTTTTTT. Its protein product is CSARRTNTGELFF.